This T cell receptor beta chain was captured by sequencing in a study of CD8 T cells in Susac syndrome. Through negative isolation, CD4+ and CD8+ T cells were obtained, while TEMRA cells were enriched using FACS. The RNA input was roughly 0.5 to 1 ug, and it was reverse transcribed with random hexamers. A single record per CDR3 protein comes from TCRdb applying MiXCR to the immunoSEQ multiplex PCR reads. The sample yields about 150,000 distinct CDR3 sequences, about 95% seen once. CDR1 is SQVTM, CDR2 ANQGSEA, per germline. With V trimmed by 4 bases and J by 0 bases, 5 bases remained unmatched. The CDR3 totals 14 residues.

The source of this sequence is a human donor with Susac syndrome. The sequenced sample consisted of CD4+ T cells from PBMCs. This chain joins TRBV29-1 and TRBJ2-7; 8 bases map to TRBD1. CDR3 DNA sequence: TGCAGCGTTGGTACAGGGGGGAGCTCCTACGAGCAGTACTTC. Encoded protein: CSVGTGGSSYEQYF.